These 2 T cell receptor beta chains share one sample of origin, sequenced in a study of blood T cell repertoires in COVID-19. TCRdb's copy holds only in-frame clones and misses some; the assay was immunoSEQ multiplex PCR. The sample shows tens of thousands of clones, roughly nine tenths of them seen only once. What was sequenced was peripheral blood. The receptors derive from a man between 60 and 75 years old with COVID-19, enrolled during active disease.

V usage is TRBV4-3 and J usage is TRBJ2-7; maybe TRBD1 (6 bases). V lost 2 bases and J 3 bases, leaving 17 bases between the germline ends. The CDR3 is 16 amino acids. Per germline, CDR1 LGHNA and CDR2 YSLEER. In nucleotides, the CDR3 is TGCGCCAGCAGCCAACGATCCGGGACAAATAACTACGAGCAGTACTTC. Protein: CASSQRSGTNNYEQYF.

V usage is TRBV19 and J usage is TRBJ2-7, with D possibly being TRBD2 (6 bases). The germline CDR1 and CDR2 sequences are LNHDA and SQIVND (reference sequence). Trimming pared 10 bases from V and 9 bases from J, leaving 19 bases between. The CDR3 is made up of 12 amino acids. CDR3 sequence (DNA): TGTGCCACCTCGGGAGCTCTCCCTCGGCAGTACTTC. The encoded protein is CATSGALPRQYF.